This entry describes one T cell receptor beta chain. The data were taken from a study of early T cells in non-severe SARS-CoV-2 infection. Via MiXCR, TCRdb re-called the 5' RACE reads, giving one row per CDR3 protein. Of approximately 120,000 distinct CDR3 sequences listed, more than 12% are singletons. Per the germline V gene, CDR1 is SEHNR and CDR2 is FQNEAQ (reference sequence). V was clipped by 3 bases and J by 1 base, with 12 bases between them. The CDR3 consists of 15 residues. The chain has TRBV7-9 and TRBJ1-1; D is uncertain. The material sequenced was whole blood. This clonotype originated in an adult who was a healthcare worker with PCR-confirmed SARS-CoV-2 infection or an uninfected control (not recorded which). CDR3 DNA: TGTGCCAGCAGCTTTAACCTGCCGGGGAACACTGAAGCTTTCTTT. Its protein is CASSFNLPGNTEAFF.